This paragraph covers one T cell receptor beta chain sequence. Trimming removed 1 base from V and 1 base from J, with 14 bases in between. This CDR3 is built from 16 residues. CDR1 and CDR2 from the germline V gene are SGHVS and FNYEAQ. The data were obtained in a study of long-term antiretroviral therapy in people with HIV. The assay, immunoSEQ v3.0, was run at survey level. Clones were sequenced by immunoSEQ multiplex PCR, and TCRdb holds only the in-frame ones, with some missing. Among about 20,000 clones, approximately 88% were seen once, and the ten largest hold 8.8%. The origin of this receptor is a woman between 40 and 55 years old with HIV. Source: unsorted PBMCs, taken 1.2 years after starting antiretroviral therapy. V gene TRBV7-6 combines with J gene TRBJ2-7, with D perhaps being TRBD1 or TRBD2 (5 bases each). The CDR3 spells CASSLDRGDGSYEQYF. CDR3 coding DNA: TGTGCCAGCAGCTTAGACCGTGGGGACGGATCCTACGAGCAGTACTTC.